The 6 T cell receptor beta chains below all came from one sample that was sequenced in a study of cytomegalovirus exposure and HLA in healthy donors. PCR employed 60 Vbeta and 13 Jbeta primers. The protocol was immunoSEQ multiplex PCR, while the TCRdb copy is restricted to in-frame clones and leaves out a portion. The table records around 150,000 clones, approximately 86% of them present only once. The sequencing input was PBMCs. All receptors come from a woman between 40 and 50 years old in good health and CMV-seronegative.

This clone has a handful of counts. The chain links TRBV27 to TRBJ2-7, with 11 bases lining up with TRBD1. CDR1 is MNHEY, CDR2 SMNVEV, per germline (reference sequence). The CDR3 has 14 amino acids. Losses at the gene ends were 8 bases for V and 3 bases for J; bases not matched to a gene: 6. The CDR3, as DNA: TGTGCCAGCGGATCCGGGACAGGGGGCTACGAGCAGTACTTC. Translating gives CASGSGTGGYEQYF.

This chain joins TRBV9 and TRBJ2-5, with 7 bases fitting TRBD2. Unmatched junction bases numbered 7, after V lost 0 bases and J lost 5 bases. The CDR3 loop spans 15 amino acids. CDR1 is SGDLS, CDR2 YYNGEE, per germline. The CDR3 spells CASSVGTGGRETQYF. The CDR3 nucleotides are TGTGCCAGCAGCGTAGGGACCGGGGGGAGGGAGACCCAGTACTTC.

The J gene is TRBJ2-5, the V gene TRBV5-1, with TRBD2 identical over 8 bases. CDR1 SGHRS and CDR2 YFSETQ come from the germline V gene. The CDR3 extends over 14 amino acids. V was clipped by 2 bases and J by 5 bases; unmatched bases: 5. The CDR3 DNA is TGCGCCAGCAGCTTTTCGGCGGGAGGCGAGACCCAGTACTTC. It translates to CASSFSAGGETQYF.

J is TRBJ1-1 and V is TRBV10-3; D unclear. The germline V gene encodes CDR1 ENHRY and CDR2 SYGVKD. This CDR3 is 13 amino acids long. Deletions cut 4 bases from V and 1 base from J, with 7 bases between. CDR3 amino acids: CAISGSENTEAFF. CDR3 coding DNA: TGTGCCATCAGTGGATCAGAGAACACTGAAGCTTTCTTT.

There are a few counts of this clone. This sequence joins TRBV15 and TRBJ2-1, with D perhaps TRBD2 (6 bases). V gave up 5 bases and J gave up 7 bases, with 12 bases separating them. Germline assignment: CDR1 LNHNV and CDR2 YYDKDF (reference sequence). The CDR3 length is 13 residues. CDR3 nucleotides: TGTGCCACCAGCCACCAGCGGGCTAATGAGCAGTTCTTC. As protein: CATSHQRANEQFF.

This clone was seen once. V and J are TRBV27 and TRBJ1-4; maybe TRBD1 (6 bases). CDR1 is MNHEY, CDR2 SMNVEV, per germline (reference sequence). This CDR3 has 17 residues. Trimming pared 6 bases from V and 2 bases from J, leaving 19 bases between. CDR3 nucleotides: TGTGCCAGCAGCCCCAGCGGGGGCGTTTTGACTAATGAAAAACTGTTTTTT. Protein: CASSPSGGVLTNEKLFF.